This T cell receptor (beta chain) came from a study of graft-versus-host responses after intestinal transplantation. Study context: Anti-thymocyte globulin induction preceded 2 to 4 years of tacrolimus and steroid maintenance in all recipients. General study findings and limits: Peak GvH clone levels in circulation were associated with early post-transplant HvG declines. Allografts carried high graft-versus-host to host-versus-graft clonal ratios in patients having graft-donor T cell macrochimerism.

With regard to this clone: Its antigen is undetermined.

Generated by immunoSEQ multiplex PCR, the TCRdb table keeps only in-frame clones and is missing some. The sample shows approximately 100,000 clones, 93% of them seen only once. Trimming took 0 bases from V and 5 from J, leaving 9 bases between them. Germline V CDR1 and CDR2: SGHRS, YFSETQ. CDR3 size: 14 residues. Here the sequenced sample was unstimulated CD8+ T cells sorted from spleen or lymph node cells, taken before intestinal transplant. V and J are TRBV5-1 and TRBJ2-1, with D perhaps TRBD1 (6 bases). This TCR derives from a human donor who received an intestinal transplant. CDR3 in DNA: TGCGCCAGCAGCTTGGTAGGACAGAACAATGAGCAGTTCTTC. Protein: CASSLVGQNNEQFF.